These T cell receptor beta chains were read from a single sample in a study of T cell responses to AZD1222 COVID-19 vaccine. The assay was immunoSEQ multiplex PCR, and TCRdb's table has in-frame clones only and misses some. Among about 60,000 clones listed, roughly 84% were seen once. The sequencing used peripheral blood, collected on day 0 of AZD1222 vaccination. These TCRs come from an adult in good health. The CDR3 runs from the conserved cysteine through the conserved F or W. D genes are given only for firm matches. Clone size appears in some rows only: once, few, many, or a class for an expanded clone.

>TRBJ2-1|TRBD2|TRBV5-1|.
CASSPGLAGGGEQFF
TGCGCCAGCAGCCCCGGACTAGCGGGAGGGGGTGAGCAGTTCTTC
>TRBJ2-2|TRBD2|TRBV5-1|.
CASSSGLAGVVGELFF
TGCGCCAGCAGCTCGGGACTAGCGGGAGTAGTCGGGGAGCTGTTTTTT
>TRBJ1-6|TRBD1|TRBV11-3|.
CASSLGRRGANSPLHF
TGTGCCAGCAGCTTAGGCCGCAGGGGGGCAAATTCACCCCTCCACTTT
>TRBJ1-5|.|TRBV10-3|once
CAISESVAGDNQPQHF
TGTGCCATCAGTGAGTCGGTGGCAGGGGACAATCAGCCCCAGCATTTT
>TRBJ2-2|TRBD1|TRBV10-1|.
CATRRDRDYTGELFF
TGCGCCACCCGCCGGGACAGGGACTACACCGGGGAGCTGTTTTTT
>TRBJ2-2|TRBD1|TRBV7-3|.
CASSPGTGPGELFF
TGTGCCAGCAGCCCGGGGACAGGTCCCGGGGAGCTGTTTTTT
>TRBJ1-2|.|TRBV5-5|.
CASSLDRARAGIRIDGYTF
TGTGCCAGCAGCTTGGATCGGGCACGGGCAGGGATAAGGATAGATGGCTACACCTTC
>TRBJ1-1|.|TRBV5-5|.
CASSLRAESSTEAFF
TGTGCCAGCAGCTTGCGCGCCGAGTCGAGCACTGAAGCTTTCTTT
>TRBJ2-5|TRBD1|TRBV18|.
CASSPTGTGRETQYF
TGTGCCAGCTCACCAACGGGGACAGGGAGGGAGACCCAGTACTTC
>TRBJ2-3|.|TRBV24-1|.
CATSDTGVANTQYF
TGTGCCACCAGTGATACTGGGGTTGCGAATACGCAGTATTTT
>TRBJ1-2|.|TRBV27|once
CASGTTGYGYTF
TGTGCCAGCGGAACCACAGGGTATGGCTACACCTTC
>TRBJ1-4|TRBD1|TRBV4-2|few
CASSQAQGAGEKLFF
TGTGCCAGCAGCCAGGCCCAGGGGGCCGGCGAAAAACTGTTTTTT
>TRBJ2-4|TRBD2|TRBV6-2/TRBV6-3|once
CASSYLAGRTINIQYF
TGTGCCAGCAGTTATCTAGCGGGAAGAACAATAAACATTCAGTACTTC
>TRBJ2-7|TRBD2|TRBV9|.
CASSPSASGTTYEQYF
TGTGCCAGCAGCCCCTCGGCTAGCGGGACGACCTACGAGCAGTACTTC
>TRBJ1-1|.|TRBV11-3|few
CASSLLGGRGTEAFF
TGTGCCAGCAGCTTATTGGGGGGGCGAGGCACTGAAGCTTTCTTT
>TRBJ1-3|.|TRBV2|few
CASLHDFGNTIYF
TGTGCCAGTCTCCATGACTTTGGAAACACCATATATTTT
>TRBJ2-5|TRBD2|TRBV10-3|.
CATKASGSITETQYF
TGTGCCACAAAGGCTAGCGGGAGTATTACGGAGACCCAGTACTTC
>TRBJ2-2|.|TRBV21-1|few
CASSKSRTRRRTPSEGARIGELFF
TGTGCCAGCAGCAAAAGCCGAACCCGGCGACGAACACCGTCAGAGGGGGCCCGGATCGGGGAGCTGTTTTTT
>TRBJ1-6|.|TRBV6-4|.
CASSVSPGNSPLHF
TGTGCCAGCAGTGTCAGTCCTGGGAATTCACCCCTCCACTTT
>TRBJ1-2|.|TRBV6-5|.
CASTQGEALGYTF
TGTGCCAGCACCCAAGGGGAGGCCCTCGGCTACACCTTC
>TRBJ2-5|.|TRBV28|.
CASSFLFSGEKETQYF
TGTGCCAGCAGTTTCCTCTTTTCCGGGGAAAAAGAGACCCAGTACTTC
>TRBJ2-2|.|TRBV9|few
CASSPDGANTGELFF
TGTGCCAGCAGCCCGGACGGAGCGAACACCGGGGAGCTGTTTTTT
>TRBJ2-5|.|TRBV7-2|.
CASSLVVSETQYF
TGTGCCAGCAGCTTAGTCGTTTCGGAGACCCAGTACTTC
>TRBJ2-7|TRBD1|TRBV6-2/TRBV6-3|.
CASSRAGTGLYYEQYF
TGTGCCAGCAGCCGTGCCGGGACAGGCCTCTACTACGAGCAGTACTTC
>TRBJ1-2|TRBD1|TRBV5-4|.
CASSLQGKDYGYTF
TGTGCCAGCAGCTTACAGGGGAAGGACTATGGCTACACCTTC
>TRBJ1-1|.|TRBV24-1|many
CATSMGPNTEAFF
TGTGCCACCAGTATGGGGCCGAACACTGAAGCTTTCTTT
>TRBJ1-1|.|TRBV7-2|.
CASSFGLGMTEAFF
TGTGCCAGCAGCTTCGGGCTGGGGATGACTGAAGCTTTCTTT
>TRBJ2-5|.|TRBV30|.
CAWGDSGGTQYF
TGTGCCTGGGGGGACAGCGGGGGTACCCAGTACTTC
>TRBJ2-1|TRBD2|TRBV7-9|.
CASSSGTSGSYNEQFF
TGTGCCAGCAGCTCCGGGACTAGCGGTTCATACAATGAGCAGTTCTTC
>TRBJ2-3|TRBD2|TRBV27|.
CASRLRTSGRSGDTQYF
TGTGCCAGCAGACTTCGGACTAGCGGGAGGAGTGGAGATACGCAGTATTTT
>TRBJ1-5|.|TRBV29-1|.
CSVADRSNQPQHF
TGCAGCGTTGCGGACAGAAGCAATCAGCCCCAGCATTTT